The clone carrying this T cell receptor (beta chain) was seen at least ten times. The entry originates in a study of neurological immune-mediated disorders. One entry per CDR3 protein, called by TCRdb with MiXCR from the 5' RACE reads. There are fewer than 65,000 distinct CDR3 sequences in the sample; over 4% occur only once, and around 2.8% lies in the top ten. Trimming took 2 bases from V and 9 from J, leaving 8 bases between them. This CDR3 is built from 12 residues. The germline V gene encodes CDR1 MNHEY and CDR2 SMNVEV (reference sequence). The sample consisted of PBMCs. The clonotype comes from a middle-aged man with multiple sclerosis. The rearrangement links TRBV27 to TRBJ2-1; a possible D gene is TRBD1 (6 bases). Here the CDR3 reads CASSLGGREQFF. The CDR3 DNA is TGTGCCAGCAGTTTAGGGGGCCGTGAGCAGTTCTTC.